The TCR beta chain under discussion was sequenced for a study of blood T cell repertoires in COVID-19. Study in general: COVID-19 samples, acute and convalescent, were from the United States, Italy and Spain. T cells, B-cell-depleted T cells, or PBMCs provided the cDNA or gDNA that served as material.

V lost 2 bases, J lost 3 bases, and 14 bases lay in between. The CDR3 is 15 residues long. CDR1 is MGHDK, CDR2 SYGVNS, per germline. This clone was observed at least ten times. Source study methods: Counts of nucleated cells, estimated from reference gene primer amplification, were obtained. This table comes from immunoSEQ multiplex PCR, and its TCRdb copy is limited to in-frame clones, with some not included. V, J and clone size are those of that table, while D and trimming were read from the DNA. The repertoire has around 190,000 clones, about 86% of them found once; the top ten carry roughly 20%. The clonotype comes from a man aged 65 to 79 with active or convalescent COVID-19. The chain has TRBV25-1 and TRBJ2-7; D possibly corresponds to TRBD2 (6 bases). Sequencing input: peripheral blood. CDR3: CASSEVEDGGYEQYF. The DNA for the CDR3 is TGTGCCAGCAGTGAAGTTGAGGACGGGGGCTACGAGCAGTACTTC.